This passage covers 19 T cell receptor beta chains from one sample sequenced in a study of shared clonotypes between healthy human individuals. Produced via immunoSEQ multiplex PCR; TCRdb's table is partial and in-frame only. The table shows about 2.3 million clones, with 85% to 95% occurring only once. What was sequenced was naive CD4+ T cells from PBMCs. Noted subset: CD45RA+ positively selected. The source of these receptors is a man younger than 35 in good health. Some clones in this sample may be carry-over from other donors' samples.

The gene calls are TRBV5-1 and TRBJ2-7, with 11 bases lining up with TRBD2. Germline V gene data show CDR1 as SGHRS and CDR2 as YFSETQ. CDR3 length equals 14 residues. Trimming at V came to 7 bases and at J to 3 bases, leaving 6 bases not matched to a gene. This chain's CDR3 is CASAAGTSGYEQYF. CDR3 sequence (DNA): TGCGCCAGCGCGGCGGGGACTAGCGGCTACGAGCAGTACTTC.

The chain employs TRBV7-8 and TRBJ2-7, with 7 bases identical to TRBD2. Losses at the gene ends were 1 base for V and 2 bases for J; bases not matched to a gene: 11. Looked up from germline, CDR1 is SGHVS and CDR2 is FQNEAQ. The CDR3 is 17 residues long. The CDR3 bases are TGTGCCAGCAGCTTAGTGGATGGGAGGGAGACCCCCTACGAGCAGTACTTC. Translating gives CASSLVDGRETPYEQYF.

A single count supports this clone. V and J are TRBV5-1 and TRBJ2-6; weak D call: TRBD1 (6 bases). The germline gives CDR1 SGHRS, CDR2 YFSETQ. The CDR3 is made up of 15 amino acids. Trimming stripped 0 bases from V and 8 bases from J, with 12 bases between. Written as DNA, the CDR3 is TGCGCCAGCAGCTTGGAGGTAACAGGGACCAACGTCCTGACTTTC. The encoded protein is CASSLEVTGTNVLTF.

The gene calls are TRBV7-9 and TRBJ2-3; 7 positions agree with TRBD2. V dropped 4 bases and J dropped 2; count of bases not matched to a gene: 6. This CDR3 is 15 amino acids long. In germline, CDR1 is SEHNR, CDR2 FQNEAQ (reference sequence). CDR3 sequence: CASSWASGPTDTQYF. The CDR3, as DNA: TGTGCCAGCAGCTGGGCTAGCGGACCCACAGATACGCAGTATTTT.

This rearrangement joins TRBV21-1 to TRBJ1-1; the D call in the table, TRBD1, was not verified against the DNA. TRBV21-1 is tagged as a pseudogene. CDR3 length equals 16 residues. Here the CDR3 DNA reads TGTGCCAGCAGCAAAAAATTGGCGCAGGGGTGGGCTGAAGCTTTCTTT. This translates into CASSKKLAQGWAEAFF.

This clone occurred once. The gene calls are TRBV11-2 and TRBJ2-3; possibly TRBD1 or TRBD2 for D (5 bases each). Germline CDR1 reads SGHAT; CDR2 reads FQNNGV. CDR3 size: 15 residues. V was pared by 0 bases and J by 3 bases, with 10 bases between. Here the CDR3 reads CASSLDRGRTDTQYF. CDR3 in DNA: TGTGCCAGCAGCTTAGATCGGGGCCGGACAGATACGCAGTATTTT.

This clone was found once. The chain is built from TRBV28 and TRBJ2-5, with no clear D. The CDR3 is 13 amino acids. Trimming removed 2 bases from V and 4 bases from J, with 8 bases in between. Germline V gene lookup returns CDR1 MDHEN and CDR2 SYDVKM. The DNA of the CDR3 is TGTGCCAGCAGTTTACAACATGTAGAGACCCAGTACTTC. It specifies CASSLQHVETQYF.

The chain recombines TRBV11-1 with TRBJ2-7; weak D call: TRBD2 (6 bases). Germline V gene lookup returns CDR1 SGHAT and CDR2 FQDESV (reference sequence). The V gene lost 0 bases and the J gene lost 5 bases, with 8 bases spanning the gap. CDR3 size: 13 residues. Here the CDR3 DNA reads TGTGCCAGCAGCTTAGCGGGAGGCGACGAGCAGTACTTC. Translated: CASSLAGGDEQYF. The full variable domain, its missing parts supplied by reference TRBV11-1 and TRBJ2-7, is EAEVAQSPRYKITEKSQAVAFWCDPISGHATLYWYRQILGQGPELLVQFQDESVVDDSQLPKDRFSAERLKGVDSTLKIQPAELGDSAMYLCASSLAGGDEQYFGPGTRLTVT.

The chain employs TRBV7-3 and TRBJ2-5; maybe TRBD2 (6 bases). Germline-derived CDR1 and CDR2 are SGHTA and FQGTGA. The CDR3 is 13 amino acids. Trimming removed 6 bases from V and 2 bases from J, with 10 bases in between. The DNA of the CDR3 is TGTGCCAGCAGTAAGACTAGGCAAGAGACCCAGTACTTC. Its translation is CASSKTRQETQYF.

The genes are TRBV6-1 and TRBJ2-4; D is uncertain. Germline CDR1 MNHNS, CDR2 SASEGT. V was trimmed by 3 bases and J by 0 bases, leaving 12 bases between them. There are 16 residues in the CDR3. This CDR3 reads CASSDGRVLAKNIQYF. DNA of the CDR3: TGTGCCAGCAGTGACGGACGAGTCCTAGCCAAAAACATTCAGTACTTC.

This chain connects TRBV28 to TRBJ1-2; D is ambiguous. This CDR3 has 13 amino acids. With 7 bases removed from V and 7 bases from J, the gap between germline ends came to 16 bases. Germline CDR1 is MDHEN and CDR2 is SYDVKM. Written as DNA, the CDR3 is TGTGCCAGCACCCCCAGCCCTATTTCTGGCTACACCTTC. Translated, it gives CASTPSPISGYTF.

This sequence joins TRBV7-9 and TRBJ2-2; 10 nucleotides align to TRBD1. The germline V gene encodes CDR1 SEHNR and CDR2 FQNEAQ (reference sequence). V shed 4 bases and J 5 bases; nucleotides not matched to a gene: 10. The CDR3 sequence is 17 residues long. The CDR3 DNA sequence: TGTGCCAGCAGCTCGCCCGACAGGGGGCACGGAACCGGGGAGCTGTTTTTT. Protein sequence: CASSSPDRGHGTGELFF.

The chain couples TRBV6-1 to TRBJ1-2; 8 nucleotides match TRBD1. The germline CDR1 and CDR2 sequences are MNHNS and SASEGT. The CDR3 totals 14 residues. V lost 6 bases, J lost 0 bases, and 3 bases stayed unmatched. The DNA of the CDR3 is TGTGCCAGCAGCAGGACAGGGACTAACTATGGCTACACCTTC. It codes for CASSRTGTNYGYTF.

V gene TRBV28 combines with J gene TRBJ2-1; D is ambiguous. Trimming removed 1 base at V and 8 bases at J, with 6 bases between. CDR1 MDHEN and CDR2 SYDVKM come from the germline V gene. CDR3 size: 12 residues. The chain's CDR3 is CASSLLRYEQFF. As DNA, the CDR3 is TGTGCCAGCAGTTTATTGAGGTATGAGCAGTTCTTC.

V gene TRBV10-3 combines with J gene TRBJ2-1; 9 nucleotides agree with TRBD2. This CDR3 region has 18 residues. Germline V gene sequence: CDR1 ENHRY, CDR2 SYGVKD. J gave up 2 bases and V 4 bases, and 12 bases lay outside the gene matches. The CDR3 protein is CAISVTAYSGRPYNEQFF. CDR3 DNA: TGTGCCATCAGTGTTACTGCTTATAGCGGGAGACCCTACAATGAGCAGTTCTTC.

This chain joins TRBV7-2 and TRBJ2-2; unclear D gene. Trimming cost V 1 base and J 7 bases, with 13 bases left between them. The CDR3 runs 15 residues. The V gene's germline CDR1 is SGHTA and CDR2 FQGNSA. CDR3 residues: CASSLVPGFSGELFF. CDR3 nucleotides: TGTGCCAGCAGCTTAGTCCCCGGATTCAGCGGGGAGCTGTTTTTT.

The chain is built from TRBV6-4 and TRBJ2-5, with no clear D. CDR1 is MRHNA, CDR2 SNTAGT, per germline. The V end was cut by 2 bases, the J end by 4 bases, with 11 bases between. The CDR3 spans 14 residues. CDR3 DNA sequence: TGTGCCAGCAGTGACACATTAGGACGAGAGACCCAGTACTTC. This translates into CASSDTLGRETQYF.

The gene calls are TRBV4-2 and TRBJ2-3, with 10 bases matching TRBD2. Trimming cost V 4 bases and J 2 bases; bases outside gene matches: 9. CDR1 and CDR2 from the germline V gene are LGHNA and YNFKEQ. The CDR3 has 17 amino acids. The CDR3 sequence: CASSRSLAGEFTDTQYF. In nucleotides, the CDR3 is TGTGCCAGCAGCCGGAGTCTAGCGGGGGAATTCACAGATACGCAGTATTTT.

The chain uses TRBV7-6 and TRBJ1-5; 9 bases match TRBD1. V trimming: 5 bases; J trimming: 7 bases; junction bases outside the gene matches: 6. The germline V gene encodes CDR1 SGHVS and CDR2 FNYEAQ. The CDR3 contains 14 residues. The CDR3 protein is CASSPGTGRQPQHF. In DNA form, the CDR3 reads TGTGCCAGCAGCCCAGGGACAGGGCGACAGCCCCAGCATTTT.